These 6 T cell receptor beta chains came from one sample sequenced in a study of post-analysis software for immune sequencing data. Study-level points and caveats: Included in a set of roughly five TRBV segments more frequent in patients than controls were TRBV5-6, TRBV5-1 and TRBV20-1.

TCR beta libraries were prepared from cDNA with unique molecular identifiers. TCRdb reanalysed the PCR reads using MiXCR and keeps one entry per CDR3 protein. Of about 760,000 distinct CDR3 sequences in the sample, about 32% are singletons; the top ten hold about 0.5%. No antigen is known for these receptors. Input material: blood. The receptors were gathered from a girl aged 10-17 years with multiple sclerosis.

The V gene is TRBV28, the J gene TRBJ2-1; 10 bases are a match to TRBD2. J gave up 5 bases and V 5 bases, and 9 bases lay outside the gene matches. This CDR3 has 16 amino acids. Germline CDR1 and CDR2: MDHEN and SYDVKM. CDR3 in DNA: TGTGCCAGCAGTCGGGAGCGGGGGGGCCGGCACAATGAGCAGTTCTTC. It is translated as CASSRERGGRHNEQFF.

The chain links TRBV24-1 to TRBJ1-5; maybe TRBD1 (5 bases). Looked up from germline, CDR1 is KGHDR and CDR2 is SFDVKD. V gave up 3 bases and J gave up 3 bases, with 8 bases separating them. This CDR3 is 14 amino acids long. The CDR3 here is CATSDQGPNQPQHF. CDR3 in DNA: TGTGCCACCAGTGATCAGGGCCCCAATCAGCCCCAGCATTTT.

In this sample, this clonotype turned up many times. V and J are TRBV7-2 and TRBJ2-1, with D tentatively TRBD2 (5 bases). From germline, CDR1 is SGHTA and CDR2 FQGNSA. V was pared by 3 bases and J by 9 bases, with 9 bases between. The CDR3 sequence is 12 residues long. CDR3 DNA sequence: TGTGCCAGCAGCTTCGGGGTCGGTGAGCAGTTCTTC. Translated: CASSFGVGEQFF.

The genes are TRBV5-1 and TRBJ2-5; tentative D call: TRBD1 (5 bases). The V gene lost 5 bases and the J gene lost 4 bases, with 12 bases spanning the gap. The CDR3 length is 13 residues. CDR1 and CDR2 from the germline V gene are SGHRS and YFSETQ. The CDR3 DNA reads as TGCGCCAGCAGGTTACAGGATCGAGAGACCCAGTACTTC. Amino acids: CASRLQDRETQYF. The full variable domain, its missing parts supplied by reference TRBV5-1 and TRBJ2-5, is KAGVTQTPRYLIKTRGQQVTLSCSPISGHRSVSWYQQTPGQGLQFLFEYFSETQRNKGNFPGRFSGRQFSNSRSEMNVSTLELGDSALYLCASRLQDRETQYFGPGTRLLVL.

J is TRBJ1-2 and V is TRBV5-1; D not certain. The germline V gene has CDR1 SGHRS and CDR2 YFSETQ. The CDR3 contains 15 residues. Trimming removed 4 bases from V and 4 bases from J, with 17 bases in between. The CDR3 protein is CASSLLSGSSYGYTF. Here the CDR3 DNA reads TGCGCCAGCAGCCTACTTTCCGGGTCATCCTATGGCTACACCTTC.

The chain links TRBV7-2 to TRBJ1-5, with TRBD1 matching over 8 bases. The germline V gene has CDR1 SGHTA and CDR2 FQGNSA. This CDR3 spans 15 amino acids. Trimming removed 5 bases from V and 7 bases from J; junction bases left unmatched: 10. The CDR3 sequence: CASSLSGGAGQPQHF. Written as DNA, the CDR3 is TGTGCCAGCAGCCTCTCAGGGGGCGCGGGGCAGCCCCAGCATTTT.